The 32 T cell receptor beta chains presented below share a single source sample, sequenced in a study of T cell responses to AZD1222 COVID-19 vaccine. Sequenced by immunoSEQ multiplex PCR; TCRdb stores in-frame clones only, minus some. The sample has roughly 120,000 clones, more than 75% seen once. Sequenced material: peripheral blood, taken on day 0 of AZD1222 vaccination. Receptors were obtained from an adult in good health.

This rearrangement joins TRBV18 to TRBJ2-2; D gene ambiguous. Trimming took off 3 bases at V and 0 bases at J, with 8 bases between the two ends. The V gene's germline CDR1 is KGHSH and CDR2 LQKENI. The CDR3 has 15 amino acids. As DNA, the CDR3 is TGTGCCAGCTCACCTACTCTTGCGAACACCGGGGAGCTGTTTTTT. Protein product: CASSPTLANTGELFF.

The rearrangement links TRBV5-4 to TRBJ2-3, with D possibly being TRBD1 or TRBD2 (6 bases each). V was shortened by 5 bases and J by 7 bases, with 17 bases between the two germline ends. The germline V gene has CDR1 SGHNT and CDR2 YYREEE (reference sequence). The CDR3 sequence is 14 residues long. CDR3 loop: CASRTTRGDNTQYF. The CDR3 DNA reads TGTGCCAGCAGGACCACGAGGGGGGATAATACGCAGTATTTT.

This clone is a singleton in its sample. The J gene is TRBJ2-7, the V gene TRBV30; maybe TRBD1 (6 bases). Germline lookup yields CDR1 GTSNPN and CDR2 SVGIG (reference sequence). CDR3 size: 15 residues. V lost 5 bases and J lost 0, with 17 bases in between. Here the CDR3 reads CAWGRRDITSYEQYF. The DNA of the CDR3 is TGTGCCTGGGGACGAAGGGACATTACCTCCTACGAGCAGTACTTC.

This chain uses TRBV7-2 with TRBJ2-7; D is unresolved. V gave up 5 bases and J gave up 0 bases, with 14 bases separating them. The CDR3 extends over 15 amino acids. Germline assignment: CDR1 SGHTA and CDR2 FQGNSA. Here the CDR3 DNA reads TGTGCCAGCAGCCTCTCGTGGGATTACTCCTACGAGCAGTACTTC. Its translation: CASSLSWDYSYEQYF.

This clone occurred once. The CDR3: CASSPRSAAYGYTF. Written as DNA, the CDR3 is TGTGCCAGCTCACCACGGTCGGCGGCTTATGGCTACACCTTC. The rearrangement joins TRBV18 to TRBJ1-2; unclear D gene. Germline assignment: CDR1 KGHSH and CDR2 LQKENI. Trimming left V 1 base short and J 5 bases short, with 11 bases between. CDR3 length equals 14 residues.

The chain couples TRBV2 to TRBJ2-7; 9 bases line up with TRBD1. The CDR3 consists of 13 residues. Trimming cost V 7 bases and J 3 bases; bases outside gene matches: 4. CDR1 is SNHLY and CDR2 is FYNNEI in the germline V gene. The CDR3 spells CASTRDRVYEQYF. The CDR3 DNA sequence: TGTGCCAGCACCCGGGACAGGGTCTACGAGCAGTACTTC.

The chain employs TRBV7-9 and TRBJ2-3; 9 bases match TRBD1. V lost 5 bases and J lost 2; bases outside the gene matches: 5. Germline values: CDR1 SEHNR, CDR2 FQNEAQ (reference sequence). The CDR3 is 15 residues long. The CDR3 loop is CASSPGDRVTDTQYF. CDR3 nucleotides: TGTGCCAGCAGCCCCGGGGACAGGGTCACAGATACGCAGTATTTT.

The V call is TRBV3-1 (or the pseudogene TRBV3-2), the J call TRBJ1-1, with D hard to call. This CDR3 has 15 residues. The germline V and J ends were trimmed by 2 bases and 1 base, with 11 bases remaining between them. Germline CDR1 and CDR2: LGHDT and YNNKEL (reference sequence). The CDR3 nucleotides are TGTGCCAGCAGCCAATCGGGGTCGGGGAACACTGAAGCTTTCTTT. Its translation: CASSQSGSGNTEAFF.

This chain links TRBV7-9 with TRBJ1-2; 7 nucleotides line up with TRBD1. Germline CDR1 and CDR2: SEHNR and FQNEAQ (reference sequence). The CDR3 loop spans 16 amino acids. The ends lost 5 bases at V and 7 bases at J; junction bases unmatched: 16. CDR3 DNA: TGTGCCAGCAGCCACACTAAAGGACAGGAGAGAGGTGGCTACACCTTC. The encoded protein is CASSHTKGQERGGYTF.

The rearrangement uses TRBV5-5 and TRBJ1-1; D is possibly TRBD1 (5 bases). The V gene's germline CDR1 is SGHKS and CDR2 YYEKEE (reference sequence). CDR3 length equals 15 residues. Deletions cut 4 bases from V and 0 bases from J, with 13 bases between. The CDR3 DNA reads TGTGCCAGCAGCCCTGGGGCCGTATTGAACACTGAAGCTTTCTTT. Encoded protein: CASSPGAVLNTEAFF. The whole variable domain, filled in from reference TRBV5-5 and TRBJ1-1, reads DAGVTQSPTHLIKTRGQQVTLRCSPISGHKSVSWYQQVLGQGPQFIFQYYEKEERGRGNFPDRFSARQFPNYSSELNVNALLLGDSALYLCASSPGAVLNTEAFFGQGTRLTVV.

The J gene is TRBJ2-1, the V gene TRBV6-1, with D possibly matching TRBD1 (6 bases). This CDR3 spans 14 amino acids. V was trimmed by 3 bases and J by 15 bases, leaving 21 bases between them. Germline CDR1 MNHNS, CDR2 SASEGT. The DNA of the CDR3 is TGTGCCAGCAGTGATCAGTTACAGGGAATTTCGCGGTTCTTC. This gives the protein CASSDQLQGISRFF.

The chain has TRBV28 and TRBJ2-1; maybe TRBD2 (6 bases). Trimming stripped 5 bases from V and 8 bases from J, with 25 bases between. CDR3 length: 17 amino acids. Germline CDR1 and CDR2: MDHEN and SYDVKM. CDR3 in amino acids: CASSIVGLVHSEDEQFF. In DNA form, the CDR3 reads TGTGCCAGCAGTATTGTGGGACTCGTTCATAGTGAGGATGAGCAGTTCTTC.

The gene calls are TRBV19 and TRBJ1-1; 7 nucleotides match TRBD1. CDR3 length: 13 residues. The ends lost 5 bases at V and 6 bases at J; junction bases unmatched: 6. Per the germline V gene, CDR1 is LNHDA and CDR2 is SQIVND (reference sequence). Written as DNA, the CDR3 is TGTGCCAGTAGTCCTACAGGGGTGGCTGAAGCTTTCTTT. Its translation: CASSPTGVAEAFF.

The J gene is TRBJ2-7, the V gene TRBV2; the D is unclear. V was cut by 4 bases and J by 4 bases, with 11 bases left in between. The germline gives CDR1 SNHLY, CDR2 FYNNEI. The CDR3 runs to 13 residues. The CDR3 loop is CASSGTMKYEQYF. CDR3 in DNA: TGTGCCAGCAGTGGGACGATGAAATACGAGCAGTACTTC.

CDR3 DNA sequence: TGTGCCAGCAGCTTAGGGGGGACGGCTGAAGCTTTCTTT. It encodes CASSLGGTAEAFF. This chain joins TRBV7-2 and TRBJ1-1; possibly TRBD1 for D (5 bases). The germline V gene encodes CDR1 SGHTA and CDR2 FQGNSA. Trimming pared 1 base from V and 6 bases from J, leaving 9 bases between. This CDR3 is built from 13 residues. Using reference TRBV7-2 and TRBJ1-1 for the parts outside the CDR3, the full variable domain is GAGVSQSPSNKVTEKGKDVELRCDPISGHTALYWYRQSLGQGLEFLIYFQGNSAPDKSGLPSDRFSAERTGGSVSTLTIQRTQQEDSAVYLCASSLGGTAEAFFGQGTRLTVV.

The chain couples TRBV9 to TRBJ1-2; D possibly corresponds to TRBD1 (5 bases). V gave up 4 bases and J gave up 3 bases, with 7 bases separating them. The CDR3 extends over 12 amino acids. CDR1 is SGDLS, CDR2 YYNGEE, per germline. The CDR3 is CASSSGDYGYTF. In DNA form, the CDR3 reads TGTGCCAGCAGCTCGGGGGACTATGGCTACACCTTC.

The V call is TRBV7-9, the J call TRBJ2-1; the match to TRBD1 covers 8 bases. The CDR3 runs to 15 residues. V was clipped by 5 bases and J by 8 bases; unmatched bases: 11. Germline V gene lookup returns CDR1 SEHNR and CDR2 FQNEAQ (reference sequence). The CDR3 DNA follows: TGTGCCAGCAGCCACGACAGGGGTAAAGTCGATGAGCAGTTCTTC. This codes for CASSHDRGKVDEQFF.

This clone was observed a single time. The chain is built from TRBV30 and TRBJ2-5; 8 bases line up with TRBD1. This CDR3 spans 15 amino acids. The junction had 10 bases not matched to a gene; V was cut back by 2 bases and J by 5 bases. Germline CDR1 reads GTSNPN; CDR2 reads SVGIG (reference sequence). For the CDR3, the DNA is TGTGCCTGGAGTACCGGGACAGGACTGTGGGAGACCCAGTACTTC. It codes for CAWSTGTGLWETQYF.

This clone was detected only once. This sequence joins TRBV24-1 and TRBJ2-5, with unresolved D. This CDR3 contains 12 residues. V lost 1 base to trimming and J lost 5 bases, with 4 bases between them. Germline assignment: CDR1 KGHDR and CDR2 SFDVKD. The CDR3 DNA follows: TGTGCCACCAGTGATTTATGGGAGACCCAGTACTTC. This encodes CATSDLWETQYF.

The table lists this clone with a count of one. Different DNA sequences within this sample yield the same CDR3. The genes are TRBV7-2 and TRBJ2-3, with 9 bases lining up with TRBD1. The CDR3 totals 14 residues. Unmatched junction bases numbered 7, after V lost 8 bases and J lost 4 bases. Germline V lookup: CDR1 SGHTA, CDR2 FQGNSA. The CDR3 here is CASSPDRGADTQYF. DNA of the CDR3: TGTGCCAGCTCCCCGGACAGGGGTGCAGATACGCAGTATTTT.

A remark on this clone: At one end the junction does not follow the germline gene, possibly because of a read error. In DNA form, the CDR3 reads TGTGCCAGCAGCCTCCCCGGGACTAGCTCGGGGGGAAGTAGGTATTTC. Encoded protein: CASSLPGTSSGGSRYF. The chain has TRBV13 and TRBJ2-7, with TRBD2 identical over 9 bases. Germline CDR1 and CDR2: PRHDT and FYEKMQ (reference sequence). This CDR3 contains 16 residues.

The J gene is TRBJ1-2, the V gene TRBV6-5, with 11 bases aligning to TRBD1. V gave up 0 bases and J gave up 2 bases; unmatched junction bases: 2. The CDR3 is 16 residues long. Germline V lookup: CDR1 MNHEY, CDR2 SVGAGI. The DNA for the CDR3 is TGTGCCAGCAGTTACTCGAGGACAGGGGGCAACTATGGCTACACCTTC. It specifies CASSYSRTGGNYGYTF.

The gene calls are TRBV5-8 and TRBJ1-4; maybe TRBD1 (5 bases). The germline V gene encodes CDR1 SGHTS and CDR2 YDEGEE. Trimming removed 0 bases at V and 1 base at J, with 13 bases between. The CDR3 has 17 residues. The CDR3 here is CASSLGQSELTNEKLFF. CDR3 in DNA: TGTGCCAGCAGCTTGGGACAGTCTGAACTAACTAATGAAAAACTGTTTTTT.

This clone came up a few times. This chain joins TRBV10-3 and TRBJ2-1; a weak D match, TRBD2 (6 bases). This CDR3 contains 16 residues. V dropped 5 bases and J dropped 5 bases, with 19 bases sitting between them. Per germline, CDR1 ENHRY and CDR2 SYGVKD. DNA of the CDR3: TGTGCCATCAGTTCTCGGGACGGACTAAAAGACAATGAGCAGTTCTTC. It codes for CAISSRDGLKDNEQFF.

The V and J genes are TRBV15 and TRBJ1-6, with 7 nucleotides matching TRBD1. CDR1 and CDR2 from the germline V gene are LNHNV and YYDKDF (reference sequence). This CDR3 region has 15 residues. With V trimmed by 3 bases and J by 9 bases, 8 bases remained unmatched. DNA for the CDR3: TGTGCCACCAGCAGGGTGACAGGGCAGTTTTCACCCCTCCACTTT. Translated, it gives CATSRVTGQFSPLHF.

The rearrangement joins TRBV5-1 to TRBJ2-7, with D perhaps matching TRBD1 (6 bases). V dropped 0 bases and J dropped 5 bases, with 18 bases sitting between them. Looked up from germline, CDR1 is SGHRS and CDR2 is YFSETQ. The length of the CDR3 is 16 residues. CDR3 loop: CASSLAVTGSFHEQYF. The CDR3 coding sequence is TGCGCCAGCAGCTTGGCCGTGACAGGCTCCTTTCACGAGCAGTACTTC.

The gene calls are TRBV5-1 and TRBJ2-1; 7 bases match TRBD1. Looked up from germline, CDR1 is SGHRS and CDR2 is YFSETQ. V shed 0 bases and J 9 bases; nucleotides not matched to a gene: 6. This CDR3 contains 14 residues. The CDR3 nucleotides read TGCGCCAGCAGCTTGGCTCCAGGGGGAGCTGAGCAGTTCTTC. It is translated as CASSLAPGGAEQFF.

The V call is TRBV11-2, the J call TRBJ2-2; the D gene is possibly TRBD1 (7 bases). V lost 1 base, J lost 6 bases, and 15 bases lay in between. Germline V gene sequence: CDR1 SGHAT, CDR2 FQNNGV. The CDR3 has 16 amino acids. The CDR3 DNA follows: TGTGCCAGCAGCTTAGGGAGGGGGCGCACCGCCGGGGAGCTGTTTTTT. It specifies CASSLGRGRTAGELFF.

The rearrangement joins TRBV12-3 or TRBV12-4 to TRBJ1-2; TRBD1 matches at 10 bases. V was pared by 4 bases and J by 7 bases, with 3 bases of the junction left unmatched. This CDR3 is built from 13 residues. This CDR3 reads CASSSTGGGGYTF. The CDR3 region has the DNA TGTGCCAGCAGTTCGACAGGGGGCGGTGGCTACACCTTC.

V gene TRBV7-2 combines with J gene TRBJ2-7, with D tentatively TRBD2 (5 bases). Per the germline V gene, CDR1 is SGHTA and CDR2 is FQGNSA. The V and J ends lost 1 base and 1 base respectively, with 11 bases between them. The CDR3 is 15 residues long. The CDR3 spells CASSLGPRTSYEQYF. In nucleotides, the CDR3 is TGTGCCAGCAGCTTAGGCCCCCGGACTTCCTACGAGCAGTACTTC.

This chain joins TRBV19 and TRBJ2-1, with a tentative D call TRBD2 (7 bases). The CDR3 is 15 amino acids. CDR1 LNHDA and CDR2 SQIVND come from the germline V gene (reference sequence). Trimming removed 5 bases from V and 0 bases from J, with 11 bases in between. This CDR3 is CASSSGGSSYNEQFF. Here the CDR3 DNA reads TGTGCCAGTAGTTCGGGGGGCAGCTCCTACAATGAGCAGTTCTTC.

The chain has TRBV30 and TRBJ2-7; unclear D gene. Germline loops: CDR1 GTSNPN, CDR2 SVGIG (reference sequence). The V end lost 5 bases, the J end lost 3 bases, and 14 bases lay between the germline ends. The CDR3 loop spans 13 amino acids. The DNA of the CDR3 is TGTGCCTGGTCCCGGGTTTTCTTCTACGAGCAGTACTTC. Protein sequence: CAWSRVFFYEQYF.